One and the same sample provided the 15 T cell receptor beta chains below, sequenced in a study of metastatic and nonmetastatic thyroid tumors. Thyroid surgery was preceded by no treatment in any patient. TCRdb used MiXCR to call clones anew from the PCR reads. The sample has roughly 9,700 clones; about 30% are singletons. Material for sequencing was tumor tissue. The receptors were sampled from a female donor with papillary thyroid cancer or a benign thyroid nodule (not recorded which). Some clones in this sample may be carry-over from other donors' samples.

This clone was counted many times. CDR3 DNA: TGTGCCAGCAGTTTAGGACAGGGAGTCTCCGAGACCCAGTACTTC. It specifies CASSLGQGVSETQYF. The chain employs TRBV6-1 and TRBJ2-5; 8 bases line up with TRBD1. V lost 5 bases and J lost 5; bases outside the gene matches: 10. The CDR3 has 15 amino acids. From germline, CDR1 is MNHNS and CDR2 SASEGT.

In its sample, this clone was seen many times. This chain joins TRBV18 and TRBJ2-5, with TRBD2 identical over 11 bases. Germline CDR1 is KGHSH and CDR2 is LQKENI. This CDR3 comprises 15 residues. V dropped 5 bases and J dropped 4; count of bases not matched to a gene: 6. CDR3 sequence (DNA): TGTGCCAGCTCAGCACTAGCGGGAGTGGGAGAGACCCAGTACTTC. This translates into CASSALAGVGETQYF.

This clone came up a few times. The rearrangement links TRBV27 to TRBJ2-2; no firm D call. CDR1 is MNHEY and CDR2 is SMNVEV in the germline V gene (reference sequence). CDR3 size: 14 residues. V was trimmed by 3 bases and J by 4 bases, leaving 9 bases between them. The CDR3 sequence is CASSLSVRTGELFF. In nucleotides, the CDR3 is TGTGCCAGCAGTTTGAGTGTACGCACCGGGGAGCTGTTTTTT.

By sample share, this clone is medium-sized. The J gene is TRBJ2-2, the V gene TRBV7-3, with 10 bases matching TRBD2. There are 19 residues in the CDR3. CDR1 is SGHTA, CDR2 FQGTGA, per germline. V trimming: 5 bases; J trimming: 3 bases; junction bases outside the gene matches: 15. The CDR3 protein is CASSRPGLALRRDTGELFF. The CDR3 DNA is TGTGCCAGCAGCCGGCCGGGACTAGCGCTCAGGAGGGACACCGGGGAGCTGTTTTTT.

This clone is medium-sized (0.01 to 0.1%). The J gene is TRBJ2-7, the V gene TRBV2, with TRBD2 identical over 8 bases. The CDR3 runs to 16 residues. Germline lookup yields CDR1 SNHLY and CDR2 FYNNEI. V lost 8 bases, J lost 2 bases, and 14 bases stayed unmatched. CDR3 sequence (DNA): TGTGCCAGCTCTACCCCCTCTAGCGGGCAGACCTACGAGCAGTACTTC. This gives the protein CASSTPSSGQTYEQYF.

Judged by abundance, this clone is medium-sized (0.01 to 0.1%). The chain couples TRBV5-1 to TRBJ2-2; 11 nucleotides agree with TRBD1. The V gene's germline CDR1 is SGHRS and CDR2 YFSETQ. The length of the CDR3 is 16 residues. V lost 3 bases, J lost 6 bases, and 7 bases stayed unmatched. The CDR3, as DNA: TGCGCCAGCAGCTCCAGGACAGGGGGCAAACCCGGGGAGCTGTTTTTT. Translation: CASSSRTGGKPGELFF.

The V call is TRBV7-6, the J call TRBJ2-2; a possible D gene is TRBD2 (6 bases). The V gene lost 8 bases and the J gene lost 6 bases, with 22 bases spanning the gap. The CDR3 consists of 16 residues. Germline V gives CDR1 SGHVS, CDR2 FNYEAQ. The CDR3 DNA reads TGTGCCAGCTCGGGTGCGGGGTGTAGCTGGGCCGGGGAGCTGTTTTTT. The encoded protein is CASSGAGCSWAGELFF.

By frequency in the sample, this clone is medium-sized (0.01 to 0.1%). This chain's CDR3 is CASSPRRTSGRSYNEQFF. The CDR3 nucleotides are TGTGCCAGCAGCCCCCGACGGACTAGCGGGAGGTCCTACAATGAGCAGTTCTTC. The chain combines TRBV13 with TRBJ2-1; 14 nucleotides agree with TRBD2. There are 18 residues in the CDR3. Germline V lookup: CDR1 PRHDT, CDR2 FYEKMQ (reference sequence). V lost 5 bases and J lost 1; bases outside the gene matches: 7.

This chain links TRBV20-1 with TRBJ2-7, with D perhaps TRBD1 (5 bases). CDR1 and CDR2 (germline): DFQATT, SNEGSKA (reference sequence). CDR3 length: 11 amino acids. Trimming removed 6 bases at V and 5 bases at J, with 11 bases between. In nucleotides, the CDR3 is TGCAGTGCCGCCATCAGGGACGAGCAGTACTTC. Translated, it gives CSAAIRDEQYF.

This clone is medium-sized within its sample. The chain combines TRBV5-6 with TRBJ2-7, with TRBD1 matching over 7 bases. Looked up from germline, CDR1 is SGHDT and CDR2 is YYEEEE. The CDR3 runs 14 residues. V shed 1 base and J 5 bases; nucleotides not matched to a gene: 6. The CDR3: CASSLRQGQNEQYF. The CDR3 DNA sequence: TGTGCCAGCAGCTTGCGACAGGGTCAGAACGAGCAGTACTTC.

About this clone: The germline gene is not matched at one end of the junction; a read error may be the cause. The rearrangement joins TRBV12-3 or TRBV12-4 to TRBJ1-5; no reliable D call. The CDR3 extends over 13 amino acids. In DNA, the CDR3 is TGTGCTAGCAGTTTTGAGACTAATCAGCCCCTGCATTTT. Amino acids: CASSFETNQPLHF.

This clone has more than one count but fewer than ten. The junction and the germline gene differ at one end; a read error may be behind it. V usage is TRBV20-1 and J usage is TRBJ2-7, with 10 bases aligning to TRBD1. The CDR3 totals 15 residues. Per germline, CDR1 DFQATT and CDR2 SNEGSKA (reference sequence). The CDR3 reads CISRDPGQGWDEQYF. CDR3 DNA: TGCATTTCTAGGGACCCGGGACAGGGGTGGGACGAGCAATACTTC.

By share of the sample, this clone is medium-sized. The rearrangement joins TRBV3-1 to TRBJ1-3, with no clear D. V was cut by 1 base and J by 0 bases, with 7 bases left in between. Germline CDR1 is LGHDT and CDR2 is YNNKEL (reference sequence). The CDR3 has 15 residues. The CDR3 is CASSQGTRSGNTIYF. The CDR3 nucleotides are TGTGCCAGCAGCCAAGGGACCCGCTCTGGAAACACCATATATTTT.

The rearrangement links TRBV6-1 to TRBJ1-2; TRBD1 might be the D (6 bases). The CDR3 totals 13 residues. The germline V and J ends were trimmed by 6 bases and 5 bases, with 13 bases remaining between them. The germline gives CDR1 MNHNS, CDR2 SASEGT. CDR3 protein: CASSVDRNYGYTF. CDR3 nucleotide sequence: TGTGCCAGCAGCGTCGACAGGAATTATGGCTACACCTTC.

Comments on this clone: Other DNA sequences in the same sample also yield this CDR3. The rearrangement joins TRBV9 to TRBJ2-7; 7 nucleotides line up with TRBD2. This CDR3 is 17 amino acids long. V shed 1 base and J 5 bases; nucleotides not matched to a gene: 15. The germline gives CDR1 SGDLS, CDR2 YYNGEE. The CDR3 loop reads CASSVHDVGGSGDEQYF. The CDR3, as DNA: TGTGCCAGCAGCGTACACGACGTGGGGGGGTCTGGAGACGAGCAGTACTTC.